Listed below are T cell receptor beta chains from one sample, sequenced in a study of T cells expressing NK-cell markers. TCRdb re-called the 5' RACE reads, yielding one record per CDR3 amino acid sequence without DNA. Its table records around 110,000 distinct CDR3 sequences. Sequencing input: blood T cells: a sorted CD56 or NKG2C T cell subset, CD4+ or CD8+ T cells, or bulk PBMC T cells (not recorded which). The source is a woman aged 18-70 years in good health. CDR3s include the opening cysteine and the closing phenylalanine or tryptophan.

cdr3_aa	v_call	j_call
CASSPNALVTEAFF	TRBV27	TRBJ1-1
CAISESGGIRQPQHF	TRBV10-3	TRBJ1-5
CASSLFSNQPQHF	TRBV28	TRBJ1-5
CASSSLLRDRGLGELFF	TRBV11-2	TRBJ2-2
CASSLEGQVVNTGELFF	TRBV7-8	TRBJ2-2
CASVFETGELFF	TRBV12-3/TRBV12-4	TRBJ2-2
CASSPRRGTEQYF	TRBV18	TRBJ2-7
CASRGRTRNIQYF	TRBV7-2	TRBJ2-4
CASSDLRQGNEQFF	TRBV25-1	TRBJ2-1
CASSPDRAMNTEAFF	TRBV18	TRBJ1-1
CATSLGQGAYEQFF	TRBV15	TRBJ2-1
CASSQGQPSYEQYF	TRBV4-2	TRBJ2-7
CSAREGGDTEAFF	TRBV20-1	TRBJ1-1
CASSVVWDRGNNEQFF	TRBV9	TRBJ2-1
CASSYPQSYYGYTF	TRBV6-9	TRBJ1-2
CASSPLAFNAAQFF	TRBV5-1	TRBJ2-1
CATTNTGAGNQPQHF	TRBV10-3	TRBJ1-5
CSAPPVAYNEQFF	TRBV20-1	TRBJ2-1
CASSARVSLGSTDTQYF	TRBV9	TRBJ2-3
CASSLRQVSYEQYF	TRBV5-5	TRBJ2-7
CASSFQVSNQPQHF	TRBV27	TRBJ1-5
CASSHPDTGELFF	TRBV7-6	TRBJ2-2
CASSGGSGWKGSDEQFF	TRBV5-1	TRBJ2-1
CASSSWGQGDTQYF	TRBV27	TRBJ2-3
CASSLCVLAGDLTNTGELFF	TRBV28	TRBJ2-2
CASSPARGGPETQYF	TRBV3-1	TRBJ2-5
CSARGYSNQPQHF	TRBV20-1	TRBJ1-5
CASSPVGLADAGELFF	TRBV14	TRBJ2-2
CASSPGWQETQNF	TRBV7-7	TRBJ2-5
CASSASGGQGSGNTIYF	TRBV9	TRBJ1-3
CASSHPEVGYHEQYF	TRBV6-2/TRBV6-3	TRBJ2-7
CASSQVWGQTHTEAFF	TRBV4-1	TRBJ1-1
CASSLSWASGGNEQFF	TRBV7-6	TRBJ2-1
CASSWEVSGNTIYF	TRBV5-1	TRBJ1-3